The 29 T cell receptor beta chains below come from one sample, sequenced in a study of blood T cell repertoires in COVID-19. Measured with immunoSEQ multiplex PCR; TCRdb has only the in-frame clones, and not every one. The data show approximately 150,000 clones, around four fifths seen once. The sequencing input was PBMCs or T cells enriched from blood (not recorded which). Receptor source: a woman aged 50 to 60 with acute COVID-19.

The genes are TRBV4-3 and TRBJ1-4; no clear D gene. V lost 0 bases, J lost 6 bases, and 8 bases lay in between. The germline gives CDR1 LGHNA, CDR2 YSLEER. The CDR3 runs to 14 residues. This CDR3 reads CASSQDRSDEKLFF. DNA of the CDR3: TGCGCCAGCAGCCAAGACAGGTCCGATGAAAAACTGTTTTTT.

The chain uses TRBV6-2 or TRBV6-3 and TRBJ2-5; D unresolved. The germline V and J ends were trimmed by 6 bases and 4 bases, with 12 bases remaining between them. This CDR3 contains 13 residues. Germline V gene lookup returns CDR1 MNHEY and CDR2 SVGEGT. The CDR3: CASSSFQSETQYF. Here the CDR3 DNA reads TGTGCCAGCAGCTCTTTCCAGTCAGAGACCCAGTACTTC.

The chain joins TRBV28 to TRBJ1-2; no clear D. CDR1 MDHEN and CDR2 SYDVKM come from the germline V gene. V lost 6 bases, J lost 4 bases, and 15 bases lay in between. The CDR3 sequence is 14 residues long. This CDR3 reads CASSTQAAAYGYTF. The CDR3 DNA reads TGTGCCAGCAGCACTCAAGCCGCGGCCTATGGCTACACCTTC.

This chain connects TRBV5-6 to TRBJ1-2; the D gene is possibly TRBD1 (6 bases). The germline V gene has CDR1 SGHDT and CDR2 YYEEEE. The V and J ends lost 4 bases and 5 bases respectively, with 15 bases between them. The CDR3 extends over 14 amino acids. CDR3 sequence (DNA): TGTGCCAGCAGCCCCGCTCAGGGGTGGTATGGCTACACCTTC. This translates into CASSPAQGWYGYTF.

Here the CDR3 reads CASSFTGPGANVLTF. In DNA form, the CDR3 reads TGTGCCAGCAGTTTTACAGGTCCTGGGGCCAACGTCCTGACTTTC. The rearrangement uses TRBV27 and TRBJ2-6, with D tentatively TRBD1 (5 bases). The CDR3 extends over 15 amino acids. The germline V and J ends were trimmed by 3 bases and 2 bases, with 8 bases remaining between them. The germline CDR1 and CDR2 sequences are MNHEY and SMNVEV (reference sequence).

This chain connects TRBV7-8 to TRBJ1-4; D remains ambiguous. The CDR3 totals 16 residues. Trimming cost V 5 bases and J 0 bases, with 13 bases left between them. Per germline, CDR1 SGHVS and CDR2 FQNEAQ. CDR3 loop: CASSPPRDATNEKLFF. For the CDR3, the DNA is TGTGCCAGCAGCCCCCCTCGGGATGCAACTAATGAAAAACTGTTTTTT. Using reference TRBV7-8 and TRBJ1-4 for the parts outside the CDR3, the full variable domain is GAGVSQSPRYKVAKRGQDVALRCDPISGHVSLFWYQQALGQGPEFLTYFQNEAQLDKSGLPSDRFFAERPEGSVSTLKIQRTQQEDSAVYLCASSPPRDATNEKLFFGSGTQLSVL.

This chain connects TRBV19 to TRBJ1-6; D might be TRBD1 (5 bases). V was trimmed by 10 bases and J by 0 bases, leaving 19 bases between them. Germline V CDR1 and CDR2: LNHDA, SQIVND (reference sequence). The length of the CDR3 is 17 residues. The CDR3: CATRRRPRDSYNSPLHF. CDR3 in DNA: TGTGCCACCAGAAGGCGTCCCAGGGACTCCTATAATTCACCCCTCCACTTT.

This clone has only a few counts. This chain connects TRBV7-8 to TRBJ1-6; 7 bases line up with TRBD1. Trimming took 1 base from V and 5 from J; bases not matched to a gene: 20. Germline loops: CDR1 SGHVS, CDR2 FQNEAQ. This CDR3 is built from 21 residues. CDR3 DNA sequence: TGTGCCAGCAGCTTAGACGTCAGAAGTTCGACAGGGCGGAGGAATAATTCACCCCTCCACTTT. Its protein product is CASSLDVRSSTGRRNNSPLHF.

The rearrangement uses TRBV18 and TRBJ1-6, with D tentatively TRBD1 (6 bases). V was shortened by 2 bases and J by 7 bases, with 12 bases between the two germline ends. In germline, CDR1 is KGHSH, CDR2 LQKENI. The CDR3 runs 15 residues. Here the CDR3 DNA reads TGTGCCAGCTCACCAACATTAGACAGGAATTCACCCCTCCACTTT. Translation gives CASSPTLDRNSPLHF.

V is TRBV4-2 and J is TRBJ2-1; D is possibly TRBD2 (6 bases). V lost 0 bases to trimming and J lost 9 bases, with 9 bases between them. CDR1 is LGHNA and CDR2 is YNFKEQ in the germline V gene. The length of the CDR3 is 13 residues. The CDR3 nucleotides read TGTGCCAGCAGCCAAGAGCGGGGAGGTGAGCAGTTCTTC. Amino acid sequence: CASSQERGGEQFF.

This chain links TRBV25-1 with TRBJ2-7, with TRBD2 as a possible D gene (6 bases). Germline CDR1 and CDR2: MGHDK and SYGVNS. Trimming removed 7 bases at V and 3 bases at J, with 16 bases between. This CDR3 contains 14 residues. CDR3 nucleotide sequence: TGTGCCAGCACCCCCAAGGGCGGGAACTACGAGCAGTACTTC. This codes for CASTPKGGNYEQYF.

The V call is TRBV7-9, the J call TRBJ2-2, with 7 bases aligning to TRBD2. The junction had 6 bases not matched to a gene; V was cut back by 4 bases and J by 1 base. This CDR3 has 16 amino acids. Germline assignment: CDR1 SEHNR and CDR2 FQNEAQ (reference sequence). The CDR3 DNA reads as TGTGCCAGCAGCTCGCCTAGCGGCCGGAACACCGGGGAGCTGTTTTTT. The encoded protein is CASSSPSGRNTGELFF.

This sequence joins TRBV28 and TRBJ2-1, with 8 bases lining up with TRBD2. The V gene end was trimmed by 7 bases and the J gene end by 10 bases; junction bases not matched to a gene: 3. Germline V gene data show CDR1 as MDHEN and CDR2 as SYDVKM. This CDR3 contains 11 residues. Written as DNA, the CDR3 is TGTGCCAGCACCTTAGCGGGGGAGCAGTTCTTC. This gives the protein CASTLAGEQFF.

The genes are TRBV30 and TRBJ1-1; D ambiguous. Deletions cut 0 bases from V and 3 bases from J, with 5 bases between. Germline CDR1 reads GTSNPN; CDR2 reads SVGIG (reference sequence). This CDR3 region has 12 residues. The CDR3 protein is CAWSVGDTEAFF. The CDR3 coding sequence is TGTGCCTGGAGTGTGGGAGACACTGAAGCTTTCTTT.

This clone has more than one count but fewer than ten. The V call is TRBV30, the J call TRBJ1-4; tentative D call: TRBD1 (5 bases). The germline V gene has CDR1 GTSNPN and CDR2 SVGIG (reference sequence). V was cut by 6 bases and J by 8 bases, with 16 bases left in between. The length of the CDR3 is 13 residues. CDR3 residues: CACVPGLREKLFF. The CDR3 region has the DNA TGTGCCTGTGTCCCGGGACTAAGGGAAAAACTGTTTTTT.

With respect to this clone: Since no conserved phenylalanine or tryptophan closes the CDR3, a read error is the likely cause. The DNA is left out, because the CDR3 cannot be placed on it with certainty; the CDR3 is given as TCRdb lists it. This chain links TRBV2 with TRBJ1-2; TRBD1 is the table's D call and was not checked against the DNA. Germline V lookup: CDR1 SNHLY, CDR2 FYNNEI. The CDR3 contains 12 residues when both ends are counted. This chain's CDR3 is CASSESVGQVFG.

This clone was detected only a few times. The chain employs TRBV5-8 and TRBJ1-1, with 8 bases matching TRBD1. Germline-derived CDR1 and CDR2 are SGHTS and YDEGEE. V lost 4 bases to trimming and J lost 4 bases; unmatched junction nucleotides: 6. The CDR3 is 14 residues long. DNA for the CDR3: TGTGCCAGCAGCCTACAGGGGGGTATCACTGAAGCTTTCTTT. It codes for CASSLQGGITEAFF.

This sequence joins TRBV6-1 and TRBJ2-4, with TRBD1 as a possible D gene (6 bases). V was clipped by 0 bases and J by 2 bases, with 20 bases between them. The CDR3 loop spans 19 amino acids. Germline CDR1 MNHNS, CDR2 SASEGT. In DNA form, the CDR3 reads TGTGCCAGCAGTGAAGCGGGCCATTTTTCAGGGGCCTCCAAAAACATTCAGTACTTC. Its protein is CASSEAGHFSGASKNIQYF.

V and J are TRBV10-2 and TRBJ2-3; maybe TRBD2 (5 bases). Between the trimmed V and J ends, which lost 4 bases and 1 base, there was a span of 15 bases. CDR1 is WSHSY and CDR2 is SAAADI in the germline V gene. CDR3 length: 16 residues. CDR3 loop: CASSGRTGPGTDTQYF. In DNA form, the CDR3 reads TGCGCCAGCAGTGGGAGGACCGGGCCTGGCACAGATACGCAGTATTTT.

This chain joins TRBV11-2 and TRBJ2-7, with D perhaps TRBD2 (6 bases). The CDR3 sequence is 13 residues long. V was cut by 5 bases and J by 3 bases, with 11 bases left in between. CDR1 and CDR2 from the germline V gene are SGHAT and FQNNGV. The CDR3 DNA sequence: TGTGCCAGCAGCACCAGGAGGGGCTACGAGCAGTACTTC. Protein product: CASSTRRGYEQYF.

The genes are TRBV6-5 and TRBJ1-1; TRBD1 agrees at 9 bases. V lost 5 bases, J lost 4 bases, and 8 bases stayed unmatched. This CDR3 is 15 amino acids long. Germline V gene lookup returns CDR1 MNHEY and CDR2 SVGAGI. The CDR3 is CASSTGQGKGTEAFF. The DNA for the CDR3 is TGTGCCAGCAGTACAGGACAGGGGAAAGGCACTGAAGCTTTCTTT.

This chain uses TRBV6-1 with TRBJ2-7; a weak D match, TRBD2 (6 bases). The CDR3 runs to 15 residues. Trimming shortened V by 3 bases and J by 0 bases, and 12 bases separated the two germline ends. Germline V lookup: CDR1 MNHNS, CDR2 SASEGT. CDR3 region: CASSDTAGSSYEQYF. The CDR3 region has the DNA TGTGCCAGCAGTGACACCGCGGGGAGCTCCTACGAGCAGTACTTC.

Notes on this clone: One end of the junction varies from germline; a read error may be responsible. The chain uses TRBV5-6 and TRBJ1-3; weak D call: TRBD1 (6 bases). The CDR3 runs 16 residues. Germline loops: CDR1 SGHDT, CDR2 YYEEEE. CDR3: CASSFQGSNSGSTIYF. The CDR3 nucleotides are TGTGCCAGCAGCTTCCAGGGGAGCAACTCTGGAAGCACCATATATTTT.

V usage is TRBV6-1 and J usage is TRBJ1-2; tentative D call: TRBD1 (6 bases). The CDR3 has 14 residues. V was pared by 1 base and J by 7 bases, with 13 bases between. Germline V gene lookup returns CDR1 MNHNS and CDR2 SASEGT. The CDR3: CASSEGGGRRGYTF. As DNA, the CDR3 is TGTGCCAGCAGTGAAGGGGGGGGGCGGCGTGGCTACACCTTC.

The gene calls are TRBV30 and TRBJ1-2; D gene ambiguous. Trimming shortened V by 1 base and J by 8 bases, and 8 bases separated the two germline ends. Germline V gives CDR1 GTSNPN, CDR2 SVGIG (reference sequence). The CDR3 is 11 amino acids. CDR3 sequence: CAWSAGVGYTF. CDR3 coding DNA: TGTGCCTGGAGTGCCGGGGTCGGCTACACCTTC.

This clone showed up just a few times. The gene calls are TRBV10-3 and TRBJ1-1; 9 nucleotides agree with TRBD1. The J segment lost 3 bases and the V segment lost 6 bases, leaving 2 bases of the junction unmatched. Germline loops: CDR1 ENHRY, CDR2 SYGVKD. The CDR3 is made up of 13 amino acids. CDR3 sequence (DNA): TGTGCCATCAGCCGACAGGGGGACACTGAAGCTTTCTTT. It codes for CAISRQGDTEAFF.

The CDR3 DNA reads as TGCGCCAGCAGTGACCCGGGACTCTCGAACGGTGGTGTCGGCTATGGCTACACCTTC. This codes for CASSDPGLSNGGVGYGYTF. The chain combines TRBV10-2 with TRBJ1-2; D might be TRBD1 (5 bases). The CDR3 sequence is 19 residues long. V gave up 3 bases and J gave up 4 bases, with 27 bases separating them. Germline CDR1 reads WSHSY; CDR2 reads SAAADI.

V usage is TRBV7-8 and J usage is TRBJ1-1; 7 bases agree with TRBD1. CDR3 length: 13 residues. Germline V gene data show CDR1 as SGHVS and CDR2 as FQNEAQ. With V trimmed by 5 bases and J by 10 bases, 10 bases remained unmatched. CDR3 sequence: CASSTQQGSGAFF. The CDR3 DNA sequence: TGTGCCAGCAGCACCCAACAGGGGTCGGGAGCTTTCTTT.

This clone was counted once. This rearrangement joins TRBV27 to TRBJ1-1, with 7 bases lining up with TRBD1. J gave up 4 bases and V 0 bases, and 5 bases lay outside the gene matches. This CDR3 has 15 residues. The germline V gene has CDR1 MNHEY and CDR2 SMNVEV (reference sequence). The CDR3 nucleotides read TGTGCCAGCAGTTTATCTCCCGACAGGGCCACTGAAGCTTTCTTT. This codes for CASSLSPDRATEAFF.